This is a list of T cell receptor beta chains from one sample in a study of blood T cell repertoires in COVID-19. Profiling relied on immunoSEQ multiplex PCR, and the TCRdb table lists in-frame clones only, not all of them. This table has fewer than 250,000 clones, around 81% appearing once. The sequencing sample was made of PBMCs or T cells enriched from blood (not recorded which). Every receptor here comes from a middle-aged woman with acute COVID-19. Both conserved end residues are part of each CDR3. The order of the fields is D gene, J gene, V gene, CDR3 DNA, CDR3 protein. The D gene is left open where the match is weak.

d_gene: -
j_gene: TRBJ2-7
v_gene: TRBV6-5
CDR3nt: TGTGCCAGCAGTTACAAAGCAGGGTTCAGTTACGAGCAGTACTTC
CDR3aa: CASSYKAGFSYEQYF

d_gene: -
j_gene: TRBJ1-1
v_gene: TRBV30
CDR3nt: TGTGCCTGGATTTGGGCCATGAACACTGAAGCTTTCTTT
CDR3aa: CAWIWAMNTEAFF

d_gene: TRBD1
j_gene: TRBJ2-1
v_gene: TRBV7-2
CDR3nt: TGTGCCAGCAGCTTAACAAAGGGGGCCGATGAGCAGTTCTTC
CDR3aa: CASSLTKGADEQFF

d_gene: TRBD1
j_gene: TRBJ1-2
v_gene: TRBV19
CDR3nt: TGTGCCAGTAGCTTAAGGACAGGGGGCTCCATTTCCATCTATGGCTACACCTTC
CDR3aa: CASSLRTGGSISIYGYTF

d_gene: TRBD1
j_gene: TRBJ1-5
v_gene: TRBV19
CDR3nt: TGTGCCAGTAGTAAGGGACAGCTAAGCAATCAGCCCCAGCATTTT
CDR3aa: CASSKGQLSNQPQHF

d_gene: TRBD1
j_gene: TRBJ1-6
v_gene: TRBV2
CDR3nt: TGTGCCAGCAGAGACAGGGCTGCTAATTCACCCCTCCACTTT
CDR3aa: CASRDRAANSPLHF

d_gene: -
j_gene: TRBJ1-2
v_gene: TRBV3-1/TRBV3-2
CDR3nt: TGTGCCAGCTCAAAAGGCGCGGCTTCACCGCGGGGCTACACCTTC
CDR3aa: CASSKGAASPRGYTF

d_gene: -
j_gene: TRBJ2-3
v_gene: TRBV11-2
CDR3nt: TGTGCCAGCAGCTTAGACAGGGCTTCAGATACGCAGTATTTT
CDR3aa: CASSLDRASDTQYF

d_gene: TRBD2
j_gene: TRBJ2-7
v_gene: TRBV11-2
CDR3nt: TGTGCCAGCAGCTTAGCGCTAGCGGGAGGGCCCGAGCAGTACTTC
CDR3aa: CASSLALAGGPEQYF

d_gene: -
j_gene: TRBJ2-7
v_gene: TRBV5-5
CDR3nt: TGTGCCAGCAGCTTGGAACTAGCCTACGAGCAGTACTTC
CDR3aa: CASSLELAYEQYF

d_gene: TRBD1
j_gene: TRBJ1-6
v_gene: TRBV19
CDR3nt: TGTGCCAGTAGTATATCGACAGGGAGCAATTCACCCCTCCACTTT
CDR3aa: CASSISTGSNSPLHF

d_gene: TRBD1
j_gene: TRBJ2-1
v_gene: TRBV24-1
CDR3nt: TGTGCCACCAGGGATACGGGACAGGCAAATGAGCAGTTCTTC
CDR3aa: CATRDTGQANEQFF

d_gene: -
j_gene: TRBJ1-2
v_gene: TRBV7-8
CDR3nt: TGTGCCAGCAGCTTAGTATCGAGAGGCTACACCTTC
CDR3aa: CASSLVSRGYTF